A single sample gave rise to the 19 T cell receptor beta chains below, sequenced in a study of blood T cells in healthy people across ages. A second 7 to 11 cycle PCR used barcoded and J-beta primers. A single record per CDR3 protein comes from TCRdb applying MiXCR to the 5' RACE reads. The sample contains roughly 800,000 distinct CDR3 sequences, roughly 50% of which appear only once. Specimen: blood. These receptors were taken from a man aged 25-40 years in good health.

DNA of the CDR3: TGCAGTGCTAGAGATAATCTAGCGGGAAACACCGGGGAGCTGTTTTTT. As protein: CSARDNLAGNTGELFF. The V gene is TRBV20-1, the J gene TRBJ2-2; TRBD2 aligns across 9 bases. This CDR3 has 16 residues. Trimming cost V 0 bases and J 2 bases; bases outside gene matches: 4. Germline V gives CDR1 DFQATT, CDR2 SNEGSKA (reference sequence).

The chain carries TRBV6-6 and TRBJ1-2, with 9 bases lining up with TRBD1. V was pared by 2 bases and J by 7 bases, with 8 bases of the junction left unmatched. CDR1 is MNHNY, CDR2 SVGAGI, per germline (reference sequence). The CDR3 contains 15 residues. CDR3 protein: CASSYPGTGRSGYTF. For the CDR3, the DNA is TGTGCCAGCAGTTACCCCGGGACAGGGAGGTCTGGCTACACCTTC.

The V gene is TRBV6-1, the J gene TRBJ1-6; D unclear. The CDR3 contains 14 residues. V lost 6 bases, J lost 9 bases, and 15 bases lay in between. Germline V gives CDR1 MNHNS, CDR2 SASEGT. The CDR3: CASRGSGGFSPLHF. In DNA, the CDR3 is TGTGCCAGCAGAGGATCTGGTGGATTTTCACCCCTCCACTTT.

On this clonotype: An end of the junction does not agree with germline; a read error may underlie this. The chain is built from TRBV4-3 and TRBJ2-1; D not certain. The V gene's germline CDR1 is LGHNA and CDR2 YSLEER. The CDR3 has 13 residues. Here the CDR3 reads CASSQGPDNEQFF. Here the CDR3 DNA reads TGCGCCAGCAGTCAAGGACCCGACAATGAGCAGTTCTTC.

This clonotype was detected once. This chain joins TRBV3-1 and TRBJ1-4; 7 bases agree with TRBD1. V lost 4 bases to trimming and J lost 5 bases; unmatched junction nucleotides: 7. Looked up from germline, CDR1 is LGHDT and CDR2 is YNNKEL (reference sequence). The CDR3 length is 15 residues. The CDR3 loop is CASSLRGGENEKLFF. The CDR3, as DNA: TGTGCCAGCAGCCTCAGGGGGGGAGAAAATGAAAAACTGTTTTTT.

This clonotype was observed a few times. This chain connects TRBV3-1 to TRBJ2-2; D unclear. V lost 0 bases to trimming and J lost 1 base, with 6 bases between them. The germline V gene encodes CDR1 LGHDT and CDR2 YNNKEL (reference sequence). The CDR3 contains 15 residues. The CDR3 nucleotides are TGTGCCAGCAGCCAAGATCGCCAGAACACCGGGGAGCTGTTTTTT. This encodes CASSQDRQNTGELFF.

The chain carries TRBV4-3 and TRBJ2-5; TRBD1 matches 7 bases. The CDR3 spans 15 residues. V gave up 0 bases and J gave up 3 bases; unmatched junction bases: 4. Germline assignment: CDR1 LGHNA and CDR2 YSLEER. CDR3 sequence: CASSQDQGVEETQYF. CDR3 in DNA: TGCGCCAGCAGCCAAGATCAGGGGGTAGAAGAGACCCAGTACTTC.

This clonotype was picked up many times. The CDR3 nucleotides are TGTGCCAGCAGCCATATGTCCTACTATGGCTACACCTTC. Its translation is CASSHMSYYGYTF. The rearrangement links TRBV4-2 to TRBJ1-2; D remains unclear. Germline V lookup: CDR1 LGHNA, CDR2 YNFKEQ. The CDR3 extends over 13 amino acids. The ends were cut back, 3 bases at V and 3 bases at J, with 8 bases in the middle.

This clonotype has a single count. The V gene is TRBV3-1, the J gene TRBJ2-7; D is uncertain. The J call is in doubt because the DNA end fits TRBJ2-4 better. In germline, CDR1 is LGHDT, CDR2 YNNKEL (reference sequence). The CDR3 covers 13 residues. The CDR3 loop is CASRDRAKNIQYF. CDR3 sequence (DNA): TGTGCCAGCAGGGATAGGGCCAAAAACATTCAGTACTTC.

The rearrangement uses TRBV29-1 and TRBJ1-1; 9 bases map to TRBD1. CDR1 SQVTM and CDR2 ANQGSEA come from the germline V gene. Trimming at V came to 0 bases and at J to 4 bases, leaving 3 bases not matched to a gene. This CDR3 is built from 14 residues. The CDR3 DNA reads as TGCAGCGTTGAAGATCAGACAGGGGGCACTGAAGCTTTCTTT. It translates to CSVEDQTGGTEAFF.

This sequence joins TRBV20-1 and TRBJ1-1, with D possibly being TRBD1 (5 bases). The CDR3 spans 12 residues. CDR1 DFQATT and CDR2 SNEGSKA come from the germline V gene (reference sequence). Trimming removed 6 bases from V and 1 base from J, with 9 bases in between. CDR3 residues: CSATDGNTEAFF. CDR3 bases: TGCAGTGCGACAGACGGGAACACTGAAGCTTTCTTT.

This clonotype was seen a few times. The chain combines TRBV7-2 with TRBJ2-1; D is unresolved. V gave up 4 bases and J gave up 0 bases, with 16 bases separating them. Germline values: CDR1 SGHTA, CDR2 FQGNSA. The CDR3 covers 17 residues. For the CDR3, the DNA is TGTGCCAGCAGCTCCTTGCCCTCCGGTAGCTCCTACAATGAGCAGTTCTTC. This gives the protein CASSSLPSGSSYNEQFF.

The CDR3 loop is CASSPGWGEAFF. CDR3 nucleotides: TGCGCCAGCAGCCCAGGGTGGGGAGAAGCTTTCTTT. The rearrangement links TRBV4-3 to TRBJ1-1, with a weak D call TRBD1 (5 bases). V shed 4 bases and J shed 8 bases, with 11 bases lying between them. Germline V gene sequence: CDR1 LGHNA, CDR2 YSLEER. The CDR3 runs to 12 residues.

V and J are TRBV28 and TRBJ1-2, with TRBD1 identical over 8 bases. The CDR3 has 14 residues. J was trimmed by 8 bases and V by 5 bases; bases with no gene match: 10. In germline, CDR1 is MDHEN, CDR2 SYDVKM. This CDR3 reads CASSPVTGAGGYTF. Here the CDR3 DNA reads TGTGCCAGCAGTCCAGTGACAGGGGCTGGGGGCTACACCTTC.

V and J are TRBV9 and TRBJ2-3, with D unclear. This CDR3 contains 16 residues. Trimming removed 0 bases at V and 2 bases at J, with 13 bases between. In germline, CDR1 is SGDLS, CDR2 YYNGEE. The CDR3 loop reads CASSVATDVFTDTQYF. CDR3 in DNA: TGTGCCAGCAGCGTAGCCACCGATGTTTTCACAGATACGCAGTATTTT.

The J gene is TRBJ2-1, the V gene TRBV20-1; D unresolved. The germline V gene encodes CDR1 DFQATT and CDR2 SNEGSKA (reference sequence). This CDR3 contains 15 residues. With 1 base removed from V and 0 bases from J, the gap between germline ends came to 10 bases. The CDR3 loop is CSARVNPSSYNEQFF. The CDR3 nucleotides are TGCAGTGCTAGAGTTAACCCGAGCTCCTACAATGAGCAGTTCTTC.

The gene calls are TRBV6-2 or TRBV6-3 and TRBJ2-1; 13 bases match TRBD2. The J segment lost 3 bases and the V segment lost 5 bases, leaving 4 bases of the junction unmatched. This CDR3 comprises 16 residues. Germline V gives CDR1 MNHEY, CDR2 SVGEGT. DNA of the CDR3: TGTGCCAGCAGTCCGACTAGCGGGAGGATCTACAATGAGCAGTTCTTC. This translates into CASSPTSGRIYNEQFF.

The J gene is TRBJ2-5, the V gene TRBV13; D might be TRBD2 (5 bases). Germline assignment: CDR1 PRHDT and CDR2 FYEKMQ (reference sequence). The CDR3 spans 15 residues. The V end was cut by 4 bases, the J end by 11 bases, with 23 bases between. CDR3 DNA sequence: TGTGCCAGCAGCTCCACCAGCGGCTCCTACAATGAGCAGTACTTC. Translation: CASSSTSGSYNEQYF.

Only a few counts were recorded for this clonotype. CDR3 amino acids: CAISDGSGTGFLYF. The CDR3 coding sequence is TGTGCCATCAGTGACGGGAGTGGGACAGGGTTTCTGTACTTC. The chain recombines TRBV10-3 with TRBJ2-5; 9 positions match TRBD1. The V gene's germline CDR1 is ENHRY and CDR2 SYGVKD. CDR3 length: 14 residues. V dropped 3 bases and J dropped 13; count of bases not matched to a gene: 12.